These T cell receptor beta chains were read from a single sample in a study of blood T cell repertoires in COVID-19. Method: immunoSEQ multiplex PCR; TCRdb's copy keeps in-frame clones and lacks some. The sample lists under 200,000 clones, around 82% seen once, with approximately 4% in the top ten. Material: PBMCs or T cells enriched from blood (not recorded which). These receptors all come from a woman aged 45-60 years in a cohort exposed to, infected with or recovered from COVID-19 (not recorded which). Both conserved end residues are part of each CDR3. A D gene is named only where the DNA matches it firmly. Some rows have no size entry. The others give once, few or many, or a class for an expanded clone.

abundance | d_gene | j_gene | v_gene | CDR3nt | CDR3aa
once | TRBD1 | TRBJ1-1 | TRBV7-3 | TGTGCCAGCACCGTACAGGGGGCGGCAACTGAAGCTTTCTTT | CASTVQGAATEAFF
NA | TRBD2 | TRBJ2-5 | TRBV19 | TGTGCCAGTAGTATTAGCGGGGGGTTGGAGACCCAGTACTTC | CASSISGGLETQYF
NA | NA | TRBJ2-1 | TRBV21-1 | TGTGCCAACCCCCAGGTGACTGAGCAGTTCTTC | CANPQVTEQFF
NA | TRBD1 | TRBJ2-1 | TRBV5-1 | TGCGCCAGCAGCTTGGAGGGGACAGGAGGGGGAAATGAGCAGTTCTTC | CASSLEGTGGGNEQFF
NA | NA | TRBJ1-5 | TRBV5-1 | TGCGCCAGCAGCTTCGACGGGGACAATCAGCCCCAGCATTTT | CASSFDGDNQPQHF
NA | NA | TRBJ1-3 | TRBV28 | TGTGCCAGCAGTTTATTATCGAGCTCTGGAAACACCATATATTTT | CASSLLSSSGNTIYF
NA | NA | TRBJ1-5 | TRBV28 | TGTGCCAGCCTGGGCTTTGGCCAGCCCCAGCATTTT | CASLGFGQPQHF
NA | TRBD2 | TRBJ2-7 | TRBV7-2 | TGTGCCAGCAGCTTATCCCCCGCGGGGGTTTACGAGCAGTACTTC | CASSLSPAGVYEQYF
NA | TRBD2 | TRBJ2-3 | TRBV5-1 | TGCGCCAGCAGCTTGGATACGCCGGGAGGATCTGATACGCAGTATTTT | CASSLDTPGGSDTQYF
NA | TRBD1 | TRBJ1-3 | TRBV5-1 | TGCGCCAGCAGCGTAACCGGGACAGGGGGGTCCTCTGGAAACACCATATATTTT | CASSVTGTGGSSGNTIYF
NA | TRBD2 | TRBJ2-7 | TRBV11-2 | TGTGCCAGCAGCTTAGGACTAGCCCGGTACGAGCAGTACTTC | CASSLGLARYEQYF
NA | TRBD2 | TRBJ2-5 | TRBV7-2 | TGTGCCAGCAGCTTATGGCGACTAGCGGGGGGGGAAGAGACCCAGTACTTC | CASSLWRLAGGEETQYF
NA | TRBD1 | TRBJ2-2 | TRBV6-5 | TGTGCCAGCAGGGGACAGGGGGACACCGGGGAGCTGTTTTTT | CASRGQGDTGELFF
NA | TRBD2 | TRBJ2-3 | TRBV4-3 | TGCGCCAGCAGCCAAGATGGCGTAGCGGGCTTCACAGATACGCAGTATTTT | CASSQDGVAGFTDTQYF
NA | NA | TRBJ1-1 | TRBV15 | TGTGCCACCAGCAGAGCCCAGACTGAAGCTTTCTTT | CATSRAQTEAFF
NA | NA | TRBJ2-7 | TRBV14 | TGTGCCAGCAGCCTATCTTCCTACGAGCAGTACTTC | CASSLSSYEQYF
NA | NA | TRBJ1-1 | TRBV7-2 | TGTGCCAGCAGCTTTGGGCAACTGAACACTGAAGCTTTCTTT | CASSFGQLNTEAFF
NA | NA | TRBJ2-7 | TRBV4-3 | TGCGCCAGCAGCCGCGGGCCTAGCTCCTACGAGCAGTACTTC | CASSRGPSSYEQYF
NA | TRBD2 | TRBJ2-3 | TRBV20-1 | TGCAGTGCTAGTGCGACTAGCGGGAGTGGAGATACGCAGTATTTT | CSASATSGSGDTQYF
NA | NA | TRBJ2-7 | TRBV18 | TGTGCCAGCTCACCAACGACAGGAAATTCCTACGAGCAGTACTTC | CASSPTTGNSYEQYF
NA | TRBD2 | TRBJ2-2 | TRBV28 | TGTGCCAGCGGGGACCTCGGGGGGGCGTTTTTCACCGGGGAGCTGTTTTTT | CASGDLGGAFFTGELFF
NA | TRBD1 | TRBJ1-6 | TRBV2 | TGTGCCAGCAGTAATGACAGGGCGGGTTATTCACCCCTCCACTTT | CASSNDRAGYSPLHF
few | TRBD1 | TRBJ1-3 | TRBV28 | TGTGCCAGCCTACAGATGACAGGGGTGCGCAACACCATATATTTT | CASLQMTGVRNTIYF
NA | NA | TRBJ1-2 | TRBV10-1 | TGCGCCAGCAGTGAGTCGAGGTCGCGGGTCTACACCTTC | CASSESRSRVYTF
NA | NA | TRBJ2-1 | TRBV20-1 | TGCAGTGCCAGTAAGATGGAGGGGTCAGCGGTCACCCGAGGAGATGAGCAGTTCTTC | CSASKMEGSAVTRGDEQFF
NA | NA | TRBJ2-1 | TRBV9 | TGTGCCAGCAGCCCGCGGCGGGGTACCAATGAGCAGTTCTTC | CASSPRRGTNEQFF
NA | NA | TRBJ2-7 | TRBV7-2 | TGTGCCAGCAGCTTAGAGCGGTACGAGCAGTACTTC | CASSLERYEQYF
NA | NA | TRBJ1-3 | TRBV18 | TGTGCCAGCTCACCCACAGGCCGTGGAAACACCATATATTTT | CASSPTGRGNTIYF
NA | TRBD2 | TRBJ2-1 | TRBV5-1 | TGCGCCAGCGGAACTAGCGGAAACAATGAGCAGTTCTTC | CASGTSGNNEQFF
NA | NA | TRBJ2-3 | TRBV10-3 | TGTGCCATCAGTGACCAGGGGGGAGATACGCAGTATTTT | CAISDQGGDTQYF
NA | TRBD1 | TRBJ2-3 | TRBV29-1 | TGCAGCGATATAACAGGGGCAGATACGCAGTATTTT | CSDITGADTQYF
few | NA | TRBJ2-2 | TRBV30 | TGTGCCTGGACTCGGTTTTCCGGGGAGCTGTTTTTT | CAWTRFSGELFF
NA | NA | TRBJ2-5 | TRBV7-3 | TGTGCCAGCAGCTTAAATGGCAGGGTTGGCGAGACCCAGTACTTC | CASSLNGRVGETQYF
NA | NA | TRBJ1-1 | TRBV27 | TGTGCCAGCATACCGGTTGGCGGTGGGAACACTGAAGCTTTCTTT | CASIPVGGGNTEAFF
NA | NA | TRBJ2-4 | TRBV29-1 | TGCAGCGTTGTCGAGCCCGGGACTGCCAAAAACATTCAGTACTTC | CSVVEPGTAKNIQYF
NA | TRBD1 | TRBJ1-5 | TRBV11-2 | TGTGCCAGCAGCGACCAAGGACAGGTCCCCCGGCATAGCAATCAGCCCCAGCATTTT | CASSDQGQVPRHSNQPQHF
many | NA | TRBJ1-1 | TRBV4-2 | TGTGCCAGCAGCCAAGAAGTGGAGGGGACGAACACTGAAGCTTTCTTT | CASSQEVEGTNTEAFF
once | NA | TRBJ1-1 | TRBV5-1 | TGCGCCAGCAGCTTGGAACAGGGCACTGAAGCTTTCTTT | CASSLEQGTEAFF
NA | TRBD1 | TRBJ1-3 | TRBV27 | TGTGCCAGCAGTTCACAACCTCCGGGACAGGGGTTCGGAAACACCATATATTTT | CASSSQPPGQGFGNTIYF
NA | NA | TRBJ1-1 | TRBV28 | TGTGCCAGCAGGGGGGCGCAGGGCACTGAAGCTTTCTTT | CASRGAQGTEAFF
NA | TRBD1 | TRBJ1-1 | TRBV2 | TGTGCCAGCAGCTGGACAGGGGTAAAAGCTGAAGCTTTCTTT | CASSWTGVKAEAFF
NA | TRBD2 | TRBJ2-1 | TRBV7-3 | TGTGCCAGCAGTTACGGGACTAGCGGGAATGAGCAGTTCTTC | CASSYGTSGNEQFF
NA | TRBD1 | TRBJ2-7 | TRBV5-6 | TGTGCCAGCAGCTTGGATCCAAGGACAGGGGGCTACGAGCAGTACTTC | CASSLDPRTGGYEQYF
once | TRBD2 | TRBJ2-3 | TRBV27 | TGTGCCAGCAGTCTAAGGGGAGGGACGGGCGGAGATACGCAGTATTTT | CASSLRGGTGGDTQYF
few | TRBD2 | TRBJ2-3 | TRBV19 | TGTGCCAGCACTAGCGGGTTCACAGATACGCAGTATTTT | CASTSGFTDTQYF
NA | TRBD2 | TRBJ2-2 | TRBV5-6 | TGTGCCAGCAGCTTGAAGGTCTCTAGCGGGAGTCGGGCCACCGGGGAGCTGTTTTTT | CASSLKVSSGSRATGELFF
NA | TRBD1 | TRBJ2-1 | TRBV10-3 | TGTGCCATCAGCCTCCGGGACAGCGACAATGAGCAGTTCTTC | CAISLRDSDNEQFF
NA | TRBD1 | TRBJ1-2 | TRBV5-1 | TGCGCCAGCAGCTTAGGGACAGGTCTTAACTATGGCTACACCTTC | CASSLGTGLNYGYTF
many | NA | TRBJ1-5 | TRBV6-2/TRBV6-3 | TGTGCCAGCAGTCCCGTTAGTCGCTCTCTCCAGCATTTT | CASSPVSRSLQHF
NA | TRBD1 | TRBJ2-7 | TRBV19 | TGTGCCAGTAGTAGACAGGGCGGCGAGCAGTACTTC | CASSRQGGEQYF
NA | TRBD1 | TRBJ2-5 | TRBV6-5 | TGTGCCAGCGAGACAGGGGGCGAAAGGGCCCAGTACTTC | CASETGGERAQYF
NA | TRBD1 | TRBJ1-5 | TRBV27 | TGTGCCAGCGCGACAGGGGGCAGTCAGCCCCAGCATTTT | CASATGGSQPQHF
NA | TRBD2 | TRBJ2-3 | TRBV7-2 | TGTGCCAGTAGCGGGGGGGCCTCGGGAGATACGCAGTATTTT | CASSGGASGDTQYF
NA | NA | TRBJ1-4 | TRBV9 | TGTGCCAGCAGCGCCCGAGGGGGGGTCCGGGAAAAACTGTTTTTT | CASSARGGVREKLFF
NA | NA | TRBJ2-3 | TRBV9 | TGTGCCAGCAGCGTAGCTTCGGGGACCGGGACTAGCACAGATACGCAGTATTTT | CASSVASGTGTSTDTQYF
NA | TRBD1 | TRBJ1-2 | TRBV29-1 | TGCAGCGTTGTACGACAGGGGGAGACAAGTCCTAACTATGGCTACACCTTC | CSVVRQGETSPNYGYTF
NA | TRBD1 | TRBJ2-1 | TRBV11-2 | TGTGCCAGCAGCCCTCAACGAATCGGGACAGAACAGTTCTTC | CASSPQRIGTEQFF
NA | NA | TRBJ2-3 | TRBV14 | TGTGCCAGCAGCCAGAGACGACAGTCCATCACAGATACGCAGTATTTT | CASSQRRQSITDTQYF
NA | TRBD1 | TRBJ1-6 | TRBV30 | TGTGCCAGAATGACAGGGTATAATTCACCCCTCCACTTT | CARMTGYNSPLHF